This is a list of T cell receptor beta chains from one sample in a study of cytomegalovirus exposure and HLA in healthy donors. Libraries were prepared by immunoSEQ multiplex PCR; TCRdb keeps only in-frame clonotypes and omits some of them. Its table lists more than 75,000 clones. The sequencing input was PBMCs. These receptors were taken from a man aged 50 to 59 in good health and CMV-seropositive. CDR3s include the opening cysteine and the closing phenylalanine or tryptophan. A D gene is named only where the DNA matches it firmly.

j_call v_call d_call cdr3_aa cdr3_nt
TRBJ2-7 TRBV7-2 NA CASSLYRTTYEQYF TGTGCCAGCAGCTTATACAGGACTACCTACGAGCAGTACTTC
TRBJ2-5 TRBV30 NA CAWTAQGWETQYF TGTGCCTGGACAGCTCAGGGGTGGGAGACCCAGTACTTC
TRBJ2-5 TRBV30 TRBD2 CAWSAGTSGNQETQYF TGTGCCTGGAGTGCCGGGACTAGCGGAAATCAAGAGACCCAGTACTTC
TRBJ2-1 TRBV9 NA CASSVGDTYNEQFF TGTGCCAGCAGCGTAGGGGACACTTACAATGAGCAGTTCTTC
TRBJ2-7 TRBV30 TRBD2 CAWRTGGLAGAKQYF TGTGCCTGGAGGACAGGAGGACTAGCGGGAGCAAAGCAGTACTTC
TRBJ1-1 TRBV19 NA CASSIYNTEAFF TGTGCCAGTAGTATCTATAACACTGAAGCTTTCTTT
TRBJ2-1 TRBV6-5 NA CASSYSRRVPYNEQFF TGTGCCAGCAGTTACTCGAGGCGAGTACCCTACAATGAGCAGTTCTTC
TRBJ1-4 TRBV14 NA CASRGQGGRIGEKLFF TGTGCCAGCAGGGGGCAGGGTGGGAGGATTGGAGAAAAACTGTTTTTT
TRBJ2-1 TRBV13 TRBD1 CASSWTGDEQFF TGTGCCAGCAGCTGGACAGGGGATGAGCAGTTCTTC
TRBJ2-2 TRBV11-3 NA CASSFRRGNTGELFF TGTGCCAGCAGCTTCCGGCGGGGGAACACCGGGGAGCTGTTTTTT
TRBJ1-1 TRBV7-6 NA CASSTDMNTEAFF TGTGCCAGCAGCACAGATATGAACACTGAAGCTTTCTTT
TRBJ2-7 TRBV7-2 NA CASSPQGLLGEQYF TGTGCCAGCAGCCCCCAGGGGCTCCTTGGCGAGCAGTACTTC
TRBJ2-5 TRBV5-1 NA CASSPGGINAQETQYF TGCGCCAGCAGCCCCGGAGGGATAAACGCACAAGAGACCCAGTACTTC
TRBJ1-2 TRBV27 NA CASSDGQAYGYTF TGTGCCAGCAGTGACGGACAAGCCTATGGCTACACCTTC
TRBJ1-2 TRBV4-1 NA CASSQDRFNYGYTF TGCGCCAGCAGCCAAGACAGATTTAACTATGGCTACACCTTC
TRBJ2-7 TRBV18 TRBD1 CASSRAPDRDNEQYF TGTGCCAGCTCTCGGGCCCCGGACAGGGATAACGAGCAGTACTTC
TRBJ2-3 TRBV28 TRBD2 CASSGARDYTDTQYF TGTGCCAGCAGTGGGGCTCGGGACTACACAGATACGCAGTATTTT
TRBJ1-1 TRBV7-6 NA CASSLIVPQGHRDTEAFF TGTGCCAGCAGCTTAATTGTTCCCCAGGGCCACCGGGACACTGAAGCTTTCTTT
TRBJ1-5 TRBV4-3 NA CASSQDERNQPQHF TGCGCCAGCAGCCAAGATGAGAGAAATCAGCCCCAGCATTTT
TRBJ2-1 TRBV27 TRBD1 CASSPTGTDNEQFF TGTGCCAGCAGTCCCACCGGGACAGACAATGAGCAGTTCTTC
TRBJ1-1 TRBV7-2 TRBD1 CASSSRQGSTEAFF TGTGCCAGCAGTTCTCGACAGGGGTCGACTGAAGCTTTCTTT
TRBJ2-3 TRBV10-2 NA CASSVSSGLGTDTQYF TGCGCCAGCAGTGTCTCTTCGGGTCTAGGCACAGATACGCAGTATTTT
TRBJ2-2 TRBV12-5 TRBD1 CASGLKGGETGELFF TGTGCTAGTGGTTTAAAAGGGGGCGAAACCGGGGAGCTGTTTTTT
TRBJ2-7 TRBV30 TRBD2 CACSPGLGRYEQYF TGTGCCTGTTCCCCCGGACTAGGGCGCTACGAGCAGTACTTC
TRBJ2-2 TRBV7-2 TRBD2 CASSLAGGSWAGELFF TGTGCCAGCAGCTTAGCGGGGGGGTCGTGGGCCGGGGAGCTGTTTTTT
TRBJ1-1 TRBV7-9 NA CASGAVQNTEAFF TGTGCCAGCGGGGCAGTACAGAACACTGAAGCTTTCTTT
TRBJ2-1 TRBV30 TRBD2 CAWSAGLLAGSRSDNEQFF TGTGCCTGGAGTGCTGGTCTACTAGCGGGAAGTCGCTCCGACAATGAGCAGTTCTTC
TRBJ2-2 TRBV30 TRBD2 CAWRGLANTGELFF TGTGCCTGGAGAGGACTAGCGAACACCGGGGAGCTGTTTTTT
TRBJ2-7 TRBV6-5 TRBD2 CASSQREGYERYF TGTGCCAGCAGCCAGCGGGAGGGCTACGAGCGGTACTTC
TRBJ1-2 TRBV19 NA CASSQGITYGYTF TGTGCCAGTAGTCAGGGGATTACCTATGGCTACACCTTC
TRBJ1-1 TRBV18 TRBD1 CASSLTDRGKNTEAFF TGTGCCAGCTCACTTACCGACAGGGGTAAGAACACTGAAGCTTTCTTT
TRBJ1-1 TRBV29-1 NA CSVEEAVNTEAFF TGCAGCGTTGAAGAGGCAGTGAACACTGAAGCTTTCTTT
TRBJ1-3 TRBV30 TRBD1 CACGTGGNTIYF TGTGCCTGCGGGACAGGGGGAAACACCATATATTTT
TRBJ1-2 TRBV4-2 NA CASSQDGTDNYGYTF TGTGCCAGCAGCCAAGATGGGACTGACAACTATGGCTACACCTTC
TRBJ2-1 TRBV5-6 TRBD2 CASSFTSGSRSNEQFF TGTGCCAGCAGCTTCACTAGCGGGAGCCGATCCAATGAGCAGTTCTTC
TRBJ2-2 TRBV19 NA CASSNRQGPPTYTGELFF TGTGCCAGTAGTAATCGGCAGGGTCCTCCTACATACACCGGGGAGCTGTTTTTT
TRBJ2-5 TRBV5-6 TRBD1 CASSFGTGIQETQYF TGTGCCAGCAGCTTCGGGACAGGGATCCAAGAGACCCAGTACTTC
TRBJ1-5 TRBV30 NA CAWSWGGDQPQHF TGTGCCTGGAGTTGGGGGGGGGACCAGCCCCAGCATTTT
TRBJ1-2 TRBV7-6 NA CASSLSGTAVGYTF TGTGCCAGCAGCCTGTCCGGGACTGCTGTTGGCTACACCTTC
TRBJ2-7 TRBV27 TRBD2 CASSFAGGREQYF TGTGCCAGCAGTTTTGCGGGAGGACGCGAGCAGTACTTC
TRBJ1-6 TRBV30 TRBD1 CAWSGQGSSPLHF TGTGCCTGGAGTGGACAGGGGAGTTCACCCCTCCACTTT
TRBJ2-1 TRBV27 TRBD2 CASSSGTSGINEQFF TGTGCCAGCAGTTCCGGGACTAGCGGGATCAATGAGCAGTTCTTC
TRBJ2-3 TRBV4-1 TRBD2 CASSQLGLAGTTDTQYF TGCGCCAGCAGCCAATTAGGACTAGCGGGGACGACAGATACGCAGTATTTT
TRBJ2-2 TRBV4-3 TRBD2 CASSHGGRVPGELFF TGCGCCAGCAGCCACGGCGGGAGGGTACCCGGGGAGCTGTTTTTT
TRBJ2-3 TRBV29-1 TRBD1 CSVSTGTVITDTQYF TGCAGCGTGTCGACCGGGACAGTAATCACAGATACGCAGTATTTT
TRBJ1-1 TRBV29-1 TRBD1 CSVDQGAAEAFF TGCAGCGTTGATCAGGGGGCGGCGGAAGCTTTCTTT
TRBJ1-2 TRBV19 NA CASTLPGSPPYGYTF TGTGCCAGCACCCTCCCAGGGTCTCCACCCTATGGCTACACCTTC
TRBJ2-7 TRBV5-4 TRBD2 CASSLGLGSGSYEQYF TGTGCCAGCAGCTTGGGTCTTGGTAGCGGGAGCTACGAGCAGTACTTC
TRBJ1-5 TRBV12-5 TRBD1 CASGAPTGFQPQHF TGTGCTAGTGGTGCCCCGACAGGGTTCCAGCCCCAGCATTTT
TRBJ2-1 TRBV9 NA CASSSEGNEQFF TGTGCCAGCAGCTCGGAGGGAAATGAGCAGTTCTTC
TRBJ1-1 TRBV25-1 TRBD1 CASSDITGGTEAFF TGTGCCAGCAGTGATATTACAGGGGGCACTGAAGCTTTCTTT
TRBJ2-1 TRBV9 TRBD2 CASSVGGGSGSYLEQFF TGTGCCAGCAGCGTAGGGGGGGGTAGCGGGAGTTATCTCGAGCAGTTCTTC
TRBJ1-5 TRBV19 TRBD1 CASSIEGRGAQPQHF TGTGCCAGTAGTATAGAGGGCAGGGGGGCTCAGCCCCAGCATTTT
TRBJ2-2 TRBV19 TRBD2 CASRGLAGVNTGELFF TGTGCCAGTAGGGGACTAGCGGGAGTAAACACCGGGGAGCTGTTTTTT
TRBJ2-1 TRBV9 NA CASSVASTYNEQFF TGTGCCAGCAGCGTAGCCAGTACCTACAATGAGCAGTTCTTC
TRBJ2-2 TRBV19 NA CASSMVDMSGELFF TGTGCCAGTAGTATGGTCGATATGAGCGGGGAGCTGTTTTTT
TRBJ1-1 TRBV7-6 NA CASSPRPGNTEAFF TGTGCCAGCAGCCCTCGGCCGGGGAACACTGAAGCTTTCTTT
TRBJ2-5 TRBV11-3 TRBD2 CASSTLAGGDQETQYF TGTGCCAGCAGCACTCTAGCGGGAGGAGATCAGGAGACCCAGTACTTC